A single sample gave rise to the 17 T cell receptor beta chains below, sequenced in a study of T-cell memory formation after mild COVID-19 (dated by TCRdb to the early 2020s). The method was 5' RACE. The sequencing machine was an Illumina NovaSeq 6000. TCRdb itself trimmed the public reads at Q25 with fastp, ran MiXCR and retained productive beta chains. A single entry per CDR3 protein holds the most common genes and DNA from its merged rows. The sample table records some 260,000 distinct CDR3 sequences; roughly 17% of these occur just once. 3.5% of the sample is in the top ten clones. Material: PBMCs or a T cell subset sorted from them (not recorded which). All receptors come from a man aged 18 to 35 who had mild COVID-19 (a few samples of this study predate the infection). The sample titles of this study are shuffled in the database, so cell type and time point are left out; the donor was told from shared clones.

This clonotype was seen a few times. This chain uses TRBV15 with TRBJ1-5, with D unresolved. Germline CDR1 reads LNHNV; CDR2 reads YYDKDF (reference sequence). The germline V and J ends were trimmed by 0 bases and 7 bases, with 7 bases remaining between them. This CDR3 contains 13 residues. The CDR3 bases are TGTGCCACCAGCAGAGATTCGGAACAGCCCCAGCATTTT. It yields the protein CATSRDSEQPQHF.

This clonotype has more than one count but fewer than ten. The V and J genes are TRBV29-1 and TRBJ2-7; D unclear. V was cut by 4 bases and J by 2 bases, with 12 bases left in between. The CDR3 extends over 13 amino acids. The germline gives CDR1 SQVTM, CDR2 ANQGSEA. This CDR3 is CSVADQSPYEQYF. The DNA of the CDR3 is TGCAGCGTTGCCGACCAGTCCCCCTACGAGCAGTACTTC.

The chain joins TRBV7-9 to TRBJ1-2, with no clear D. The CDR3 totals 13 residues. The V gene lost 5 bases and the J gene lost 3 bases, with 10 bases spanning the gap. Germline V lookup: CDR1 SEHNR, CDR2 FQNEAQ (reference sequence). The CDR3 loop reads CASSRGPHYGYTF. For the CDR3, the DNA is TGTGCCAGCAGCCGCGGGCCCCACTATGGCTACACCTTC.

This clonotype was observed a few times. The chain carries TRBV7-2 and TRBJ2-4; D may match TRBD1 or TRBD2 (5 bases each). The CDR3 is 14 amino acids. V gave up 2 bases and J gave up 8 bases, with 13 bases separating them. Per germline, CDR1 SGHTA and CDR2 FQGNSA. CDR3 sequence: CASSLNGGWDIQYF. The CDR3 region has the DNA TGTGCCAGCAGCTTAAATGGGGGTTGGGACATTCAGTACTTC.

This chain uses TRBV11-2 with TRBJ2-5; weak D call: TRBD1 (6 bases). Trimming removed 5 bases from V and 5 bases from J, with 21 bases in between. Germline V gene lookup returns CDR1 SGHAT and CDR2 FQNNGV. CDR3 size: 16 residues. CDR3 region: CASSHQPGHPSETQYF. In nucleotides, the CDR3 is TGTGCCAGCAGCCATCAACCGGGACACCCCTCCGAGACCCAGTACTTC.

This clonotype has a handful of counts. The chain joins TRBV10-3 to TRBJ1-4; D unclear. The CDR3 spans 16 residues. Trimming stripped 2 bases from V and 0 bases from J, with 10 bases between. In germline, CDR1 is ENHRY, CDR2 SYGVKD. CDR3 amino acids: CAISERQAPTNEKLFF. The CDR3, as DNA: TGTGCCATCAGTGAGAGGCAGGCCCCAACTAATGAAAAACTGTTTTTT.

The chain carries TRBV6-2 or TRBV6-3 and TRBJ2-7, with a weak D call TRBD2 (6 bases). CDR3 length: 13 residues. Trimming shortened V by 5 bases and J by 12 bases, and 20 bases separated the two germline ends. Germline CDR1 and CDR2: MNHEY and SVGEGT. The CDR3 DNA reads TGTGCCAGCAGTCAGACCTTAACGGGGGTCCTGTACTTC. It yields the protein CASSQTLTGVLYF.

This clonotype has more than one count but fewer than ten. The chain is built from TRBV6-2 or TRBV6-3 and TRBJ1-5, with TRBD1 identical over 9 bases. V shed 5 bases and J 15 bases; nucleotides not matched to a gene: 11. Germline-derived CDR1 and CDR2 are MNHEY and SVGEGT. The CDR3 loop spans 13 amino acids. CDR3 sequence (DNA): TGTGCCAGCAGTACGGGACAGGGTATCTCGCGGCATTTT. Its protein product is CASSTGQGISRHF.

This clonotype was observed at least ten times. This chain uses TRBV7-2 with TRBJ1-2; unclear D gene. The CDR3 has 16 residues. V gave up 5 bases and J gave up 12 bases, with 28 bases separating them. Germline lookup yields CDR1 SGHTA and CDR2 FQGNSA. The CDR3 DNA sequence: TGTGCCAGCAGCCCCCTCAAAGGGTTAAGCCTTGTTGACGACACCTTC. This translates into CASSPLKGLSLVDDTF.

The rearrangement links TRBV6-2 or TRBV6-3 to TRBJ2-1; TRBD2 agrees at 8 bases. The CDR3 sequence is 18 residues long. Germline lookup yields CDR1 MNHEY and CDR2 SVGEGT. J lost 7 bases, V lost 4 bases, and 18 bases had no gene match. CDR3: CASSSFRRVTSANNEQFF. The CDR3 DNA sequence: TGTGCCAGCAGTTCCTTCCGACGGGTGACTAGCGCAAATAATGAGCAGTTCTTC.

The J gene is TRBJ2-7, the V gene TRBV3-1, with D unclear. The germline gives CDR1 LGHDT, CDR2 YNNKEL (reference sequence). The CDR3 spans 14 residues. The V end lost 1 base, the J end lost 4 bases, and 11 bases lay between the germline ends. Here the CDR3 reads CASSQAQALYEQYF. The CDR3 DNA reads TGTGCCAGCAGCCAAGCTCAGGCGTTGTACGAGCAGTACTTC.

This rearrangement joins TRBV5-6 to TRBJ2-7; 8 nucleotides match TRBD2. Germline CDR1 is SGHDT and CDR2 is YYEEEE. V lost 0 bases to trimming and J lost 2 bases; unmatched junction nucleotides: 4. CDR3 length: 15 residues. The CDR3 nucleotides read TGTGCCAGCAGCTTGGGCGGGGGGACCCCCTACGAGCAGTACTTC. Protein sequence: CASSLGGGTPYEQYF.

Only one count was recorded for this clonotype. The rearrangement links TRBV5-5 to TRBJ2-5, with D possibly TRBD2 on 6 matching bases. Germline loops: CDR1 SGHKS, CDR2 YYEKEE (reference sequence). The CDR3 extends over 16 amino acids. V lost 0 bases and J lost 5, with 17 bases in between. CDR3 bases: TGTGCCAGCAGCTTGGAGTGGGCGGGAATTACCGAGACCCAGTACTTC. As protein: CASSLEWAGITETQYF.

Only a few counts were recorded for this clonotype. The gene calls are TRBV7-8 and TRBJ2-7; 7 bases match TRBD1. Germline CDR1 reads SGHVS; CDR2 reads FQNEAQ. Unmatched junction bases numbered 6, after V lost 4 bases and J lost 6 bases. CDR3 size: 13 residues. CDR3 sequence reads: CASSSPDRTEQYV. The CDR3 coding sequence is TGTGCCAGCAGCTCCCCGGACAGGACCGAGCAGTACGTC.

The chain recombines TRBV4-1 with TRBJ2-5; 8 bases agree with TRBD2. V dropped 2 bases and J dropped 5; count of bases not matched to a gene: 16. This CDR3 has 18 residues. CDR1 MGHRA and CDR2 YSYEKL come from the germline V gene. In DNA form, the CDR3 reads TGCGCCAGCAGCCAATATCCGACCGGGCAGGGACTAGGGGAGACCCAGTACTTC. Amino acid sequence: CASSQYPTGQGLGETQYF.

This chain links TRBV20-1 with TRBJ2-5; possibly TRBD2 for D (6 bases). The CDR3 runs 14 residues. CDR1 DFQATT and CDR2 SNEGSKA come from the germline V gene (reference sequence). V lost 0 bases to trimming and J lost 5 bases, with 13 bases between them. The CDR3 DNA reads as TGCAGTGCTAGAGACGGGACTTATGAGGAGACCCAGTACTTC. This codes for CSARDGTYEETQYF.

The rearrangement joins TRBV7-8 to TRBJ1-2; a weak D match, TRBD1 (5 bases). The CDR3 totals 14 residues. The germline CDR1 and CDR2 sequences are SGHVS and FQNEAQ. The V end was cut by 5 bases, the J end by 6 bases, with 16 bases between. The CDR3 nucleotides are TGTGCCAGCAGCCCCGCGGAGGGGTTTCATGGCTACACCTTC. This codes for CASSPAEGFHGYTF.